These T cell receptor beta chains were read from a single sample in a study of blood T cell repertoires in COVID-19. Produced via immunoSEQ multiplex PCR; TCRdb's table is partial and in-frame only. There are more than 200,000 clones in the sample; 83% occur only once, and roughly 8.6% lies in the top ten. The specimen was peripheral blood. Receptors were obtained from a middle-aged man with active or convalescent COVID-19. Both conserved end residues are part of each CDR3. Fields, in order: D gene, V gene, clone size, J gene, CDR3 DNA, CDR3 protein. The D gene is left open where the match is weak. Clone size is shown for a subset of rows, as once, few, many or a class of expanded clone.

TRBD1	TRBV28	NA	TRBJ1-1	TGTGCCAGCAGTTTGTGGACAGGGGAAATAGGCACTGAAGCTTTCTTT	CASSLWTGEIGTEAFF
TRBD1	TRBV19	few	TRBJ1-5	TGTGCCAGTAGCGGGACAGGGCAGCGAAATCAGCCCCAGCATTTT	CASSGTGQRNQPQHF
NA	TRBV24-1	NA	TRBJ1-2	TGTGCCACCAGTGATGCCGCTAACCCCTTCTACACCTTC	CATSDAANPFYTF
TRBD1	TRBV7-8	NA	TRBJ1-6	TGTGCCAGCAGCCCAGGGACAGTGGGGAATAATTCACCCCTCCACTTT	CASSPGTVGNNSPLHF
NA	TRBV7-9	NA	TRBJ2-3	TGTGCCAGCAGCTTAGATGGGGGGAACGCAGATACGCAGTATTTT	CASSLDGGNADTQYF
TRBD1	TRBV6-1	NA	TRBJ1-2	TGTGCCAGCAGTGAAAGACAGGGCGGTGTGGTAATAGGGGGCTACACCTTC	CASSERQGGVVIGGYTF
NA	TRBV11-2	NA	TRBJ2-7	TGTGCCAGCAGCTTAGATCTCGGCGGCTACGAGCAGTACTTC	CASSLDLGGYEQYF
TRBD1	TRBV19	NA	TRBJ1-2	TGTGCCATCAAACAGGGGGCGGATTATGGCTACACCTTC	CAIKQGADYGYTF
NA	TRBV5-1	NA	TRBJ2-5	TGCGCCAGCAGCTTTGGACAGTATGGGGCGGGAGAGACCCAGTACTTC	CASSFGQYGAGETQYF
NA	TRBV5-1	NA	TRBJ2-7	TGCGCCAGCACGCCCGGGGGGACAGGCTCCTACGAGCAGTACTTC	CASTPGGTGSYEQYF
NA	TRBV4-3	few	TRBJ1-1	TGCGCCAGCAGCCAATCGTCAGGGGTGAACACTGAAGCTTTCTTT	CASSQSSGVNTEAFF
TRBD2	TRBV7-2	NA	TRBJ2-3	TGTGCCAGCAGCTTATCGCCGGGGGGGAAGGATACGCAGTATTTT	CASSLSPGGKDTQYF
TRBD1	TRBV9	NA	TRBJ1-2	TGTGCCAGCAGCGCTCTAACAGGGGGGAGCGGCTACACCTTC	CASSALTGGSGYTF
NA	TRBV29-1	NA	TRBJ1-1	TGCAGCGTTTTCTCAGGGGCGTCGAACACTGAAGCTTTCTTT	CSVFSGASNTEAFF
NA	TRBV27	NA	TRBJ1-5	TGTGCCAGCAGTTTATCGGGACGGGGGGTTTGGAGCAATCAGCCCCAGCATTTT	CASSLSGRGVWSNQPQHF
NA	TRBV5-4	NA	TRBJ1-2	TGTGCCAGCAGCTTGGAATTGGGGAGAGGCTATGGCTACACCTTC	CASSLELGRGYGYTF
NA	TRBV6-5	NA	TRBJ1-1	TGTGCCAGCAGTCCAGGGTACACTGAAGCTTTCTTT	CASSPGYTEAFF
NA	TRBV5-1	NA	TRBJ2-7	TGCGCCAGCAGCTTGGGGCAGGGAGGCTACGAGCAGTACTTC	CASSLGQGGYEQYF
NA	TRBV6-1	NA	TRBJ1-4	TGTGCCAGCAGTGAGGGCCTCGCAACTAATGAAAAACTGTTTTTT	CASSEGLATNEKLFF
TRBD2	TRBV4-1	NA	TRBJ2-1	TGCGCCAGCAGCCAAAAACTAGCGGGGGGGTTGCAGTTCTTC	CASSQKLAGGLQFF
NA	TRBV11-3	NA	TRBJ2-3	TGTGCCAGCAGCACCGAGGGCACTAGCACAGATACGCAGTATTTT	CASSTEGTSTDTQYF
TRBD1	TRBV27	NA	TRBJ1-4	TGTGCCAGCAGTACCCACAGGGGTGGGGGTGAAAAACTGTTTTTT	CASSTHRGGGEKLFF
TRBD1	TRBV6-1	NA	TRBJ2-1	TGTGCCAGCAGTAAAACGACAGGGGAGCAGTTCTTC	CASSKTTGEQFF
NA	TRBV6-5	NA	TRBJ1-2	TGTGCCAGCACCGGCCGGGGTCGGTCCTATGGCTACACCTTC	CASTGRGRSYGYTF
TRBD1	TRBV7-6	once	TRBJ1-4	TGTGCCAGCAGCTCTTATGCTCGAGTAACAGGGGAATATGAAAAACTGTTTTTT	CASSSYARVTGEYEKLFF
NA	TRBV9	NA	TRBJ2-2	TGTGCCAGCAGCGTAGAGCTTAGCCCCTACACCGGGGAGCTGTTTTTT	CASSVELSPYTGELFF
NA	TRBV5-1	NA	TRBJ2-1	TGCGCCAGCAGCCCCACAGGATACAATGAGCAGTTCTTC	CASSPTGYNEQFF